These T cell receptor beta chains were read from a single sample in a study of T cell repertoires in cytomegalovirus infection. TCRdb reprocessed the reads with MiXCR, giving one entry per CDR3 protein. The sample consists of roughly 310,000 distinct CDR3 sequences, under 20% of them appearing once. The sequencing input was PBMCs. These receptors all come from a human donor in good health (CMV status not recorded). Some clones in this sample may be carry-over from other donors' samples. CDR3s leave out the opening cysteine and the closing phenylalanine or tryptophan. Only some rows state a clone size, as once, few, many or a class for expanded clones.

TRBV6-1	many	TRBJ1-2	ASSADLYGYT
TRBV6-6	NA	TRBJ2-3	ASSYPGTGADTQY
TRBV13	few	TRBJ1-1	ASSLVHSLNTEAF
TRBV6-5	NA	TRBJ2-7	ASSYKIGGMNEQY
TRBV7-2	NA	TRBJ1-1	ASSRWTGGTEAF
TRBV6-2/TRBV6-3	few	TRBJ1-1	ASSYHQEMNTEAF
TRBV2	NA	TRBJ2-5	ASSDPAYTVRTQY
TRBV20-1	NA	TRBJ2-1	SARDLSRGGPNEQF
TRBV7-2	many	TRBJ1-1	ASSLVPGAGGEAF
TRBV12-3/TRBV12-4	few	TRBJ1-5	ASRGPGGQPQH
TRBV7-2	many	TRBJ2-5	ASKPAGEETQY
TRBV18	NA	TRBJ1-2	ASSPGQPVLNYGYT
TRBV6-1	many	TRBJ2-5	ASSEGPEQETQY
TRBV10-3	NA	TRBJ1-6	AISGGYNSPLH
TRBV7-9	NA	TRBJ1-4	ASSPGGSNKKLF
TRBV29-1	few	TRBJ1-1	SVWVPGNTEAF
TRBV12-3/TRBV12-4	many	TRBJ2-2	ASSLRNAGELF
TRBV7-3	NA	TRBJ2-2	ASSMRGQNTGELF
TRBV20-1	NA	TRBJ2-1	SAPRAGVLPNEQF
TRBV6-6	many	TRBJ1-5	ASSYSVVRTGAFNQPQH
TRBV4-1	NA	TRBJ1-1	ASSQDRGQGANTEAF
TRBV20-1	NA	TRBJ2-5	SASLGQGSGETQY
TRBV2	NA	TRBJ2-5	ASSGLAGGRETQY
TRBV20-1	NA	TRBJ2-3	SARGTGGGHFLSTDTQY
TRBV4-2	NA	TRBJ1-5	ASSHRGGNQPQH
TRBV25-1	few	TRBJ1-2	ASSADGYYGYT
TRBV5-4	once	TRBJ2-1	ASSLVGDEQF
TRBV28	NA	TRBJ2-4	ASVPGGAKNIQY
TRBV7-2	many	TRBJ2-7	ASSGYTSSYEQY
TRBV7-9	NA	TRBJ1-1	ASSLGTVPGAVEAF
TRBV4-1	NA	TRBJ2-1	ASSRQGLGNEQF
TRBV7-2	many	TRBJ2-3	ASSTRVSTDTQY
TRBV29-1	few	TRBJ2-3	SVEGGATDTQY
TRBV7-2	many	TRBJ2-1	ASSLWGRRNNEQF
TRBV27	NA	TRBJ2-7	ASGGNSYEQY
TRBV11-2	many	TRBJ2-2	ASSLGPGTTNTGELF
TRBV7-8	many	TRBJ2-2	ASIHTGPTGELF
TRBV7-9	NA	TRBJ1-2	ASSSQQGASPH
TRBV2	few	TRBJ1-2	ARNDRDQYGYT
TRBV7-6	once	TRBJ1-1	ASSSGRREAF
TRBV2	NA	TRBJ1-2	ASTDRNYGYT
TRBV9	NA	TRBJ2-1	ASSSQPSSYNEQF
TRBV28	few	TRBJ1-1	ASSLLPSWDTEAF
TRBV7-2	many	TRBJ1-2	ASSYDRNYGYT
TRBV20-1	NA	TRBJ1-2	SAGLRGPNYGYT
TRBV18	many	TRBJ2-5	ASSPQTLQETQY
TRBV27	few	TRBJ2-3	ASSLEQGVVDTQY
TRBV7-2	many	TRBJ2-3	ASSSWTSGGFGDTQY
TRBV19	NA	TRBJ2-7	ASSDRGRGAYEQY
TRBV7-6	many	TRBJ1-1	ASSLTGSRNTEAF
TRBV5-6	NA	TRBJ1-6	ASSLWRQGSPLH
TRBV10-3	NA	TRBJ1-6	AISESRPQSPLH
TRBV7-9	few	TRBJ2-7	ASSLESGATYVQY
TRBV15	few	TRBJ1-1	ATSRDQGWQSQAF
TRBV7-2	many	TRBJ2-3	ASSFFVSESGTQY
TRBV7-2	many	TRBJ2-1	ASSPEGGGSYNEQF
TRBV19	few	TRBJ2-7	ASSSPRTEELYEQY
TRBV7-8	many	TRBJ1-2	ASSLVGRTENYGYT
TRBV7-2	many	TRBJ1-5	ASSLVGTPFSDNQPQH
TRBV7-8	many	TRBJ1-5	ASSRTGNQPQH